This entry is about one TCR beta chain. Its target is not known. The data were produced by immunoSEQ multiplex PCR, yet TCRdb's version contains in-frame clones alone and is incomplete. Of about 23,000 clones detected, 65% to 80% appear once; the ten largest clones hold roughly 12%. This entry is derived from a study of vaccination effects on CD4 cells after COVID-19. Study observations and caveats: Infection- and vaccine-induced clones contracted markedly late after vaccination.

The CDR3 has 17 amino acids. Germline values: CDR1 LNHDA, CDR2 SQIVND (reference sequence). Between the trimmed V and J ends, which lost 2 bases and 4 bases, there was a span of 20 bases. Viral peptide pools were used in the ViraFEST assay to expand antigen-specific CD4+ T cells, and sequencing came afterward. Around day 10 of culture, CD4+ T cells were separated out. Vaccine recipients, nucleocapsid antibody negative, had no prior SARS-CoV-2 infection. It was on days 3 and 7 that half the medium was replaced with IL-2 medium. The receptor was isolated from a human donor who received a COVID-19 vaccine. Sequences were derived from CD4+ T cells from PBMCs cultured with HCoV-NL63 spike peptides, sampled before COVID-19 vaccination. V gene TRBV19 combines with J gene TRBJ1-2; possible D gene TRBD1, 6 bases. Here the CDR3 DNA reads TGTGCCAGTAGTATAACCCCCACAGGGACGTTCGTCTATGGCTACACCTTC. This encodes CASSITPTGTFVYGYTF. The full variable domain, its missing parts supplied by reference TRBV19 and TRBJ1-2, is DGGITQSPKYLFRKEGQNVTLSCEQNLNHDAMYWYRQDPGQGLRLIYYSQIVNDFQKGDIAEGYSVSREKKESFPLTVTSAQKNPTAFYLCASSITPTGTFVYGYTFGSGTRLTVV.